This T cell receptor beta chain was captured in a study of blood T cell repertoires in COVID-19. Study background: Sample material is recorded as cDNA or gDNA derived from T cells, B-cell-depleted T cells, or PBMCs.

The V end was cut by 2 bases, the J end by 0 bases, with 7 bases between. Germline CDR1 and CDR2: SGHTA and FQGNSA. The CDR3 has 14 residues. Source study methods: It was from reference gene primer amplification that nucleated cell counts were estimated. Some clones are missing from TCRdb's copy, which holds only in-frame ones; the method was immunoSEQ multiplex PCR. That table is the source of V, J and clone size, and D and trimming were worked out from the DNA. The sample comprises approximately 80,000 clones, around 84% of which are singletons, and around 5.3% rests with the top ten. This clone was found once.

The sequenced material came from peripheral blood. The TCR originated in a man aged 35-49 years with acute or convalescent COVID-19. The rearrangement uses TRBV7-2 and TRBJ2-5; the D is unclear. The CDR3 DNA follows: TGTGCCAGCAGCTTATCTCCCCACCAAGAGACCCAGTACTTC. The encoded protein is CASSLSPHQETQYF.